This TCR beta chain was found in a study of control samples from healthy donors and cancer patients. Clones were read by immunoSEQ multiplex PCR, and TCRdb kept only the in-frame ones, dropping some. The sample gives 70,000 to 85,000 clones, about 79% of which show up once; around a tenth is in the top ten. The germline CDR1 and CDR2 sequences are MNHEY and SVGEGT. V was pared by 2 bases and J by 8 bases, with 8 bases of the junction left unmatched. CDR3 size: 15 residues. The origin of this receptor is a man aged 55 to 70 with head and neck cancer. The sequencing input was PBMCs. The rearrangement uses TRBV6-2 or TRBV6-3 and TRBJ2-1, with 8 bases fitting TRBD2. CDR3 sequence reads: CASSYPREGEDEQFF. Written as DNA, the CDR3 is TGTGCCAGCAGTTACCCCCGGGAGGGGGAGGATGAGCAGTTCTTC.